The 13 T cell receptor beta chains in this list originate from one sample, sequenced in a study of read filtering for tumor transcriptome and immune sequencing. This library used roughly 370 ng RNA and molecular barcoded adaptors spanning alpha/delta and beta/gamma chains. TCRdb re-analysed the reads in MiXCR, keeping a single row per CDR3 protein. The sample has about 48,000 distinct CDR3 sequences, 15% to 20% seen once. Sequenced sample: a population of CD138-negative cells sorted from bone marrow. These receptors were obtained from a donor older than 35 with multiple myeloma.

By share of the sample, this clonotype is medium-sized. The rearrangement joins TRBV5-6 to TRBJ2-1, with unresolved D. CDR3 length: 11 amino acids. Trimming removed 6 bases at V and 3 bases at J, with 4 bases between. CDR1 and CDR2 from the germline V gene are SGHDT and YYEEEE. CDR3 amino acids: CASKLYNEQFF. The CDR3 coding sequence is TGTGCCAGCAAACTCTACAATGAGCAGTTCTTC.

This clonotype showed up many times. In DNA, the CDR3 is TGTGCCAGCAGTTCCCGGGACTCCCGATCCTACAATGAGCAGTTCTTC. Encoded protein: CASSSRDSRSYNEQFF. The rearrangement uses TRBV6-2 or TRBV6-3 and TRBJ2-1; D is perhaps TRBD2 (6 bases). The V and J ends lost 4 bases and 1 base respectively, with 14 bases between them. The CDR3 contains 16 residues. Germline CDR1 and CDR2: MNHEY and SVGEGT.

This clonotype was observed many times. This sequence joins TRBV11-3 and TRBJ1-2; D not certain. The CDR3 contains 13 residues. Germline loops: CDR1 SGHNT, CDR2 YENEEA. V lost 3 bases and J lost 8, with 13 bases in between. This CDR3 reads CASSFGRSAGYTF. CDR3 nucleotide sequence: TGTGCCAGCAGCTTCGGGCGTTCGGCGGGCTACACCTTC.

Of note for this clonotype: A much larger clone sits a single nucleotide away, making a read error possible. The rearrangement uses TRBV4-2 and TRBJ2-2; 7 bases are a match to TRBD2. Unmatched junction bases numbered 11, after V lost 3 bases and J lost 7 bases. Germline-derived CDR1 and CDR2 are LGHNA and YNFKEQ. The CDR3 is made up of 16 amino acids. This CDR3 reads CASSHAYGRLSGELFF. The CDR3 DNA is TGTGCCAGCAGCCATGCGTACGGGAGGCTGAGCGGGGAGCTGTTTTTT.

This clonotype was recorded many times. The V gene is TRBV5-1, the J gene TRBJ2-2; 12 bases fit TRBD2. Trimming cost V 1 base and J 3 bases; bases outside gene matches: 7. Per germline, CDR1 SGHRS and CDR2 YFSETQ. The CDR3 has 18 amino acids. The CDR3 region has the DNA TGCGCCAGCAGCTTGTCCCGGACTAGCGGGATGTACACCGGGGAGCTGTTTTTT. Protein sequence: CASSLSRTSGMYTGELFF.

Note on this clonotype: A read error is possible here, since a much larger clone lies one base away. The chain uses TRBV3-1 and TRBJ1-5; weak D call: TRBD1 (5 bases). Germline CDR1 LGHDT, CDR2 YNNKEL (reference sequence). The V and J ends lost 2 bases and 7 bases respectively, with 12 bases between them. The length of the CDR3 is 14 residues. DNA of the CDR3: TGTGCCAGCAGCCAATCACAGGTCGGACAGCCCCAGCATTTT. It encodes CASSQSQVGQPQHF.

The V call is TRBV18, the J call TRBJ2-1; TRBD1 is a possible D gene (6 bases). Between the trimmed V and J ends, which lost 0 bases and 2 bases, there was a span of 20 bases. The CDR3 totals 19 residues. In germline, CDR1 is KGHSH, CDR2 LQKENI. The CDR3 DNA sequence: TGTGCCAGCTCACCACCTTCAATCGAAGCGACAGGCCCCTACAATGAGCAGTTCTTC. It codes for CASSPPSIEATGPYNEQFF.

This chain links TRBV5-1 with TRBJ2-5; 8 positions agree with TRBD1. Germline CDR1 and CDR2: SGHRS and YFSETQ. The V and J ends lost 4 bases and 7 bases, in that order; junction bases with no gene match: 12. This CDR3 is built from 15 residues. The CDR3 sequence is CASSLDRGAGRTQYF. CDR3 bases: TGCGCCAGCAGCCTCGACAGGGGAGCAGGGAGGACCCAGTACTTC.

On this clonotype itself: Relative to the germline gene, one junction end is altered; a read error may explain this. The rearrangement links TRBV4-1 to TRBJ2-5; 10 bases are shared with TRBD1. CDR1 and CDR2 from the germline V gene are MGHRA and YSYEKL. CDR3 length equals 15 residues. CDR3 in DNA: TGCGCCATCAGCCATTCGGGACAGGGGTGGGAGACCCAGTACTTC. Translating gives CAISHSGQGWETQYF.

This clonotype has more than one count but fewer than ten. The chain employs TRBV28 and TRBJ2-1; D is undetermined. The CDR3 is 15 residues long. Trimming removed 6 bases at V and 5 bases at J, with 17 bases between. Germline V gene sequence: CDR1 MDHEN, CDR2 SYDVKM. This chain's CDR3 is CASSSLGPGDNEQFF. The DNA of the CDR3 is TGTGCCAGCAGCTCATTAGGGCCTGGGGACAATGAGCAGTTCTTC.

This clonotype was detected many times. This rearrangement joins TRBV6-2 or TRBV6-3 to TRBJ1-5, with D perhaps TRBD1 (5 bases). The CDR3 is 12 amino acids. The V gene lost 2 bases and the J gene lost 11 bases, with 10 bases spanning the gap. Looked up from germline, CDR1 is MNHEY and CDR2 is SVGEGT. CDR3 protein: CASSYNTRAQHF. The CDR3 DNA reads TGTGCCAGCAGTTACAACACCAGGGCCCAGCATTTT.

This clonotype has ten or more counts. This chain links TRBV6-5 with TRBJ2-7; no reliable D call. Between the trimmed V and J ends, which lost 6 bases and 3 bases, there was a span of 15 bases. Germline loops: CDR1 MNHEY, CDR2 SVGAGI. The CDR3 has 14 amino acids. The CDR3: CASSAWQADYEQYF. As DNA, the CDR3 is TGTGCCAGCAGCGCCTGGCAGGCCGACTACGAGCAGTACTTC.

This clonotype showed up just a few times. This may be a read error: a much more frequent sequence differs by one nucleotide. The chain has TRBV7-2 and TRBJ2-1; 7 positions agree with TRBD2. Trimming at V came to 0 bases and at J to 2 bases, leaving 1 base not matched to a gene. The V gene's germline CDR1 is SGHTA and CDR2 FQGNSA. The length of the CDR3 is 15 residues. The CDR3 DNA reads TGTACCAGCAGCTTAGCGCGGGAGCCCTACAATGAGCAGTTCTTC. Translated, it gives CTSSLAREPYNEQFF.